These 23 T cell receptor beta chains were all obtained from the same sample, sequenced in a study of blood T cell repertoires in COVID-19. Libraries were prepared by immunoSEQ multiplex PCR; TCRdb keeps only in-frame clonotypes and omits some of them. The sample has about 180,000 clones, around 80% seen once; the top ten hold under 3.5%. What was sequenced was peripheral blood. All receptors come from a woman aged 55-69 years with acute or convalescent COVID-19.

This clone has a handful of counts. The CDR3 loop reads CATSRDRLAGGPGTDTQYF. For the CDR3, the DNA is TGTGCCACCAGCAGAGATCGACTAGCGGGGGGGCCTGGCACAGATACGCAGTATTTT. The chain carries TRBV15 and TRBJ2-3, with TRBD2 identical over 14 bases. The CDR3 covers 19 residues. Germline V gene lookup returns CDR1 LNHNV and CDR2 YYDKDF (reference sequence). The J segment lost 1 base and the V segment lost 0 bases, leaving 6 bases of the junction unmatched.

The rearrangement uses TRBV18 and TRBJ2-1; 9 bases line up with TRBD2. The germline CDR1 and CDR2 sequences are KGHSH and LQKENI. With 6 bases clipped from V and 1 base from J, the junction kept 4 bases outside the gene matches. The CDR3 extends over 15 amino acids. The CDR3, as DNA: TGTGCCAGCTCTGCGGGGGGGCATTCCTACAATGAGCAGTTCTTC. Residues: CASSAGGHSYNEQFF. The whole variable domain, remainder taken from reference TRBV18 and TRBJ2-1, is NAGVMQNPRHLVRRRGQEARLRCSPMKGHSHVYWYRQLPEEGLKFMVYLQKENIIDESGMPKERFSAEFPKEGPSILRIQQVVRGDSAAYFCASSAGGHSYNEQFFGPGTRLTVL.

V and J are TRBV4-1 and TRBJ2-1; 16 bases fit TRBD2. From germline, CDR1 is MGHRA and CDR2 YSYEKL. There are 20 residues in the CDR3. Unmatched junction bases numbered 7, after V lost 0 bases and J lost 2 bases. CDR3 region: CASSQDEGLAGGPAYNEQFF. DNA of the CDR3: TGCGCCAGCAGCCAAGATGAGGGACTAGCGGGGGGGCCGGCCTACAATGAGCAGTTCTTC.

CDR3 coding DNA: TGTGCCAGCAGTGCCCTCGGGATGGAGACCCAGTACTTC. Its protein product is CASSALGMETQYF. The chain couples TRBV27 to TRBJ2-5, with D perhaps matching TRBD2 (5 bases). The CDR3 is made up of 13 amino acids. Germline lookup yields CDR1 MNHEY and CDR2 SMNVEV (reference sequence). The V end was cut by 5 bases, the J end by 5 bases, with 12 bases between.

CDR3 coding DNA: TGTGCCAGCAGCCCCGCGGGACAGGGGACCGCAGATACGCAGTATTTT. Its protein is CASSPAGQGTADTQYF. This sequence joins TRBV5-6 and TRBJ2-3; 10 bases map to TRBD1. V lost 4 bases, J lost 4 bases, and 9 bases stayed unmatched. From germline, CDR1 is SGHDT and CDR2 YYEEEE. This CDR3 region has 16 residues.

CDR3 sequence (DNA): TGTGCCAGCAGTCCAAGACTAGCGGGGGGACAAGAGACCCAGTACTTC. This encodes CASSPRLAGGQETQYF. The V call is TRBV2, the J call TRBJ2-5, with 13 bases fitting TRBD2. The CDR3 is 16 residues long. V lost 5 bases, J lost 2 bases, and 5 bases stayed unmatched. The germline V gene has CDR1 SNHLY and CDR2 FYNNEI. Supplemented by reference TRBV2 and TRBJ2-5, the full variable domain reads EPEVTQTPSHQVTQMGQEVILRCVPISNHLYFYWYRQILGQKVEFLVSFYNNEISEKSEIFDDQFSVERPDGSNFTLKIRSTKLEDSAMYFCASSPRLAGGQETQYFGPGTRLLVL.

The J gene is TRBJ1-2, the V gene TRBV19; 11 bases are shared with TRBD1. This CDR3 is 15 amino acids long. Per germline, CDR1 LNHDA and CDR2 SQIVND (reference sequence). Trimming cost V 2 bases and J 4 bases; bases outside gene matches: 3. The chain's CDR3 is CASSIPGTGGYGYTF. The CDR3 DNA sequence: TGTGCCAGTAGTATACCCGGGACAGGGGGCTATGGCTACACCTTC.

The CDR3 region has the DNA TGTGCCAGCAGCGGTCTTGGCGGGGGGGCCACAGAGACCCAGTACTTC. It translates to CASSGLGGGATETQYF. This sequence joins TRBV11-2 and TRBJ2-5; 9 bases are a match to TRBD2. There are 16 residues in the CDR3. J was trimmed by 4 bases and V by 5 bases; bases with no gene match: 11. Germline values: CDR1 SGHAT, CDR2 FQNNGV. The full variable domain, completed using reference TRBV11-2 and TRBJ2-5, is EAGVAQSPRYKIIEKRQSVAFWCNPISGHATLYWYQQILGQGPKLLIQFQNNGVVDDSQLPKDRFSAERLKGVDSTLKIQPAKLEDSAVYLCASSGLGGGATETQYFGPGTRLLVL.

The gene calls are TRBV10-3 and TRBJ1-1; maybe TRBD1 (6 bases). CDR3 length: 14 amino acids. V was pared by 6 bases and J by 1 base, with 12 bases between. Germline V gene sequence: CDR1 ENHRY, CDR2 SYGVKD. Here the CDR3 DNA reads TGTGCCATCAGACCGGGAGGGGGGAACACTGAAGCTTTCTTT. Translated: CAIRPGGGNTEAFF.

This rearrangement joins TRBV21-1 to TRBJ2-7; the table's D gene call, TRBD1, was not cross checked with the DNA. TRBV21-1 is a recognized pseudogene. The CDR3 covers 14 residues. CDR3 in DNA: TGTGCCAGCAGCTACGGGGACAGGGACTACGAGCAGTACTTC. As protein: CASSYGDRDYEQYF.

The V and J genes are TRBV30 and TRBJ1-1; D is ambiguous. V gave up 1 base and J gave up 1 base, with 7 bases separating them. CDR1 GTSNPN and CDR2 SVGIG come from the germline V gene (reference sequence). This CDR3 is built from 13 residues. The CDR3 spells CAWSAGENTEAFF. The CDR3 DNA follows: TGTGCCTGGAGTGCGGGAGAGAACACTGAAGCTTTCTTT.

V gene TRBV5-4 combines with J gene TRBJ2-3; D not resolved. The CDR3 is 12 amino acids. Trimming removed 0 bases from V and 4 bases from J, with 3 bases in between. The germline CDR1 and CDR2 sequences are SGHNT and YYREEE (reference sequence). The CDR3 sequence: CASSLVSDTQYF. CDR3 in DNA: TGTGCCAGCAGCTTGGTATCAGATACGCAGTATTTT.

The V gene is TRBV6-6, the J gene TRBJ2-7, with 7 bases lining up with TRBD2. The germline V gene encodes CDR1 MNHNY and CDR2 SVGAGI (reference sequence). There are 18 residues in the CDR3. J gave up 0 bases and V 5 bases, and 16 bases lay outside the gene matches. The CDR3 here is CASSPPAGGGPSSYEQYF. As DNA, the CDR3 is TGTGCCAGCAGTCCCCCGGCGGGCGGGGGACCAAGCTCCTACGAGCAGTACTTC.

The chain employs TRBV19 and TRBJ1-5, with D unclear. V gave up 8 bases and J gave up 0 bases, with 11 bases separating them. The CDR3 totals 14 residues. Germline V lookup: CDR1 LNHDA, CDR2 SQIVND (reference sequence). CDR3 sequence: CASSPQISNQPQHF. The CDR3 bases are TGTGCCAGTTCTCCCCAGATTAGCAATCAGCCCCAGCATTTT.

The rearrangement links TRBV10-1 to TRBJ1-6, with D possibly TRBD1 on 6 matching bases. CDR3 length: 14 residues. CDR1 WNHNN and CDR2 SYGVQD come from the germline V gene (reference sequence). The ends were cut back, 10 bases at V and 10 bases at J, with 20 bases in the middle. CDR3: CATKRQGLRSPLHF. The CDR3 DNA sequence: TGCGCCACCAAGAGGCAGGGGCTAAGGTCACCCCTCCACTTT.

The gene calls are TRBV15 and TRBJ1-2; TRBD1 is a possible D gene (6 bases). The CDR3 spans 13 residues. Trimming pared 3 bases from V and 4 bases from J, leaving 9 bases between. Germline V CDR1 and CDR2: LNHNV, YYDKDF (reference sequence). The CDR3 sequence: CATSSDRFYGYTF. The CDR3 bases are TGTGCCACCAGCAGTGACAGGTTCTATGGCTACACCTTC.

This rearrangement joins TRBV27 to TRBJ1-1, with D uncertain. Trimming took 5 bases from V and 4 from J, leaving 11 bases between them. Germline V lookup: CDR1 MNHEY, CDR2 SMNVEV (reference sequence). The CDR3 is 13 residues long. The CDR3 DNA is TGTGCCAGCAGTCTACCTGGTCTCACTGAAGCTTTCTTT. Protein product: CASSLPGLTEAFF.

The rearrangement links TRBV6-1 to TRBJ2-7, with a possible D match to TRBD1 (6 bases). In germline, CDR1 is MNHNS, CDR2 SASEGT. V lost 2 bases and J 2 bases, leaving 13 bases between the germline ends. The CDR3 spans 15 residues. Here the CDR3 DNA reads TGTGCCAGCAGTGAACGAAGGGGGTCAACCTACGAGCAGTACTTC. Its protein is CASSERRGSTYEQYF.

This clone appeared once. The rearrangement uses TRBV6-2 or TRBV6-3 and TRBJ2-3; D may be TRBD1 (6 bases). Germline-derived CDR1 and CDR2 are MNHEY and SVGEGT. The CDR3 is 15 amino acids. Trimming stripped 2 bases from V and 1 base from J, with 10 bases between. The CDR3 DNA sequence: TGTGCCAGCAGTTACGGGGGCCTTCGCACAGATACGCAGTATTTT. This codes for CASSYGGLRTDTQYF.

This chain joins TRBV6-2 or TRBV6-3 and TRBJ2-1; the D is unclear. Germline V gene sequence: CDR1 MNHEY, CDR2 SVGEGT. With 2 bases removed from V and 9 bases from J, the gap between germline ends came to 20 bases. The CDR3 sequence is 16 residues long. The CDR3 DNA follows: TGTGCCAGCAGTTACCCCGTAAGCCCCACTGAGCCTGAGCAGTTCTTC. Its translation is CASSYPVSPTEPEQFF.

This chain uses TRBV18 with TRBJ1-1, with D maybe TRBD1 (6 bases). Trimming removed 3 bases at V and 0 bases at J, with 17 bases between. CDR3 length equals 17 residues. Germline V gene data show CDR1 as KGHSH and CDR2 as LQKENI. CDR3 bases: TGTGCCAGCTCACCGGGGATGGGAGGGGACATGAACACTGAAGCTTTCTTT. Translated: CASSPGMGGDMNTEAFF.

The gene calls are TRBV7-2 and TRBJ1-2; perhaps TRBD1 as D (5 bases). CDR1 and CDR2 (germline): SGHTA, FQGNSA. The CDR3 consists of 17 residues. V lost 5 bases, J lost 5 bases, and 24 bases lay in between. The CDR3 is CASSEIGVQGLWYGYTF. The CDR3 DNA follows: TGTGCCAGCAGCGAAATCGGTGTCCAGGGTTTGTGGTATGGCTACACCTTC. The full variable domain, its missing parts supplied by reference TRBV7-2 and TRBJ1-2, is GAGVSQSPSNKVTEKGKDVELRCDPISGHTALYWYRQSLGQGLEFLIYFQGNSAPDKSGLPSDRFSAERTGGSVSTLTIQRTQQEDSAVYLCASSEIGVQGLWYGYTFGSGTRLTVV.

This clone was counted once. The chain is built from TRBV6-2 or TRBV6-3 and TRBJ2-1; TRBD1 matches at 7 bases. This CDR3 comprises 12 residues. The junction had 1 base not matched to a gene; V was cut back by 5 bases and J by 6 bases. Germline values: CDR1 MNHEY, CDR2 SVGEGT. CDR3 in amino acids: CASSDRVNEQFF. In DNA form, the CDR3 reads TGTGCCAGCAGTGACAGGGTCAATGAGCAGTTCTTC.